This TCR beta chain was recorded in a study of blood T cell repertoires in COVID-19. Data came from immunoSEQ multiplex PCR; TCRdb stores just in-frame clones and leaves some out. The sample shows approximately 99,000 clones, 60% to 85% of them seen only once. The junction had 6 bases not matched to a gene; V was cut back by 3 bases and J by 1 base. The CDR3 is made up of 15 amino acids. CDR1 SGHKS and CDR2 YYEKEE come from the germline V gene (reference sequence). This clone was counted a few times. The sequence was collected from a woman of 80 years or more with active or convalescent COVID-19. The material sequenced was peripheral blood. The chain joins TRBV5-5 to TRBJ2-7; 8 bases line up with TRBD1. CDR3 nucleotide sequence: TGTGCCAGCAGCTGGCAGGGGGCGGGATCCTACGAGCAGTACTTC. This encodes CASSWQGAGSYEQYF.